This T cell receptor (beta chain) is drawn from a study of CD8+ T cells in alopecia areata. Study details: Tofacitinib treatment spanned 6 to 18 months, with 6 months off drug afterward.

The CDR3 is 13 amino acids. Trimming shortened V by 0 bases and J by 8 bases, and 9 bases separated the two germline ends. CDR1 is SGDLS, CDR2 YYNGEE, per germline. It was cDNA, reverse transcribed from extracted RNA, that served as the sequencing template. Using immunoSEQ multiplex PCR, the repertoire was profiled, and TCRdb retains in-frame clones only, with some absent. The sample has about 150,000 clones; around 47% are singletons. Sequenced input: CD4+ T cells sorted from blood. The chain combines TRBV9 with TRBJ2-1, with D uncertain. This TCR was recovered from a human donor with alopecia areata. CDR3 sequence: CASSVEVRDEQFF. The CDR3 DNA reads TGTGCCAGCAGCGTAGAGGTTAGGGATGAGCAGTTCTTC.